Below, 25 T cell receptor beta chains from the same sample are listed, as sequenced in a study of blood T cell repertoires in COVID-19. TCRdb's copy holds only in-frame clones and misses some; the assay was immunoSEQ multiplex PCR. The table has some 220,000 clones, 75% to 85% seen once. The specimen was peripheral blood. The receptors shown here come from a human donor in a cohort sampled during active COVID-19.

This clone was recorded once. The V gene is TRBV6-2 or TRBV6-3, the J gene TRBJ1-1; D unresolved. The length of the CDR3 is 12 residues. Between the trimmed V and J ends, which lost 6 bases and 5 bases, there was a span of 10 bases. Germline values: CDR1 MNHEY, CDR2 SVGEGT. For the CDR3, the DNA is TGTGCCAGCAGCAGACTTGGAACTGAAGCTTTCTTT. Protein sequence: CASSRLGTEAFF.

The J gene is TRBJ2-7, the V gene TRBV18, with a possible D match to TRBD1 (5 bases). This CDR3 is built from 12 residues. Germline V gives CDR1 KGHSH, CDR2 LQKENI. V lost 5 bases and J lost 2, with 7 bases in between. CDR3 in amino acids: CASSSDTYEQYF. The CDR3 DNA sequence: TGTGCCAGCTCATCGGACACCTACGAGCAGTACTTC. The full variable domain, in which reference TRBV18 and TRBJ2-7 provide the parts outside the CDR3, is NAGVMQNPRHLVRRRGQEARLRCSPMKGHSHVYWYRQLPEEGLKFMVYLQKENIIDESGMPKERFSAEFPKEGPSILRIQQVVRGDSAAYFCASSSDTYEQYFGPGTRLTVT.

This rearrangement joins TRBV6-5 to TRBJ2-5; the match to TRBD1 covers 7 bases. V lost 0 bases and J lost 4; bases outside the gene matches: 5. The germline CDR1 and CDR2 sequences are MNHEY and SVGAGI. This CDR3 is built from 15 residues. Here the CDR3 reads CASSYSQGLPETQYF. In nucleotides, the CDR3 is TGTGCCAGCAGTTACTCACAGGGGTTACCAGAGACCCAGTACTTC.

The gene calls are TRBV20-1 and TRBJ2-1, with TRBD1 matching 7 bases. The ends lost 2 bases at V and 12 bases at J; junction bases unmatched: 4. This CDR3 spans 11 amino acids. Per the germline V gene, CDR1 is DFQATT and CDR2 is SNEGSKA (reference sequence). The CDR3 sequence: CSARPGTAQFF. CDR3 DNA sequence: TGCAGTGCTAGACCCGGGACAGCGCAGTTCTTC.

The J gene is TRBJ1-2, the V gene TRBV28; TRBD1 might be the D (6 bases). The V end was cut by 3 bases, the J end by 11 bases, with 10 bases between. This CDR3 has 11 residues. Germline assignment: CDR1 MDHEN and CDR2 SYDVKM. CDR3 protein: CASSLEGGYTF. CDR3 bases: TGTGCCAGCAGTTTGGAGGGGGGGTACACCTTC.

This chain links TRBV27 with TRBJ1-2; a possible D gene is TRBD1 (6 bases). Trimming stripped 3 bases from V and 1 base from J, with 18 bases between. CDR3 length: 17 residues. Germline values: CDR1 MNHEY, CDR2 SMNVEV (reference sequence). CDR3 region: CASSFLHGTRSNYGYTF. The CDR3 DNA reads as TGTGCCAGCAGTTTCCTCCACGGGACAAGAAGTAACTATGGCTACACCTTC.

The sample holds one count of this clone. V gene TRBV11-2 combines with J gene TRBJ2-7; TRBD1 agrees at 8 bases. V was pared by 5 bases and J by 4 bases, with 10 bases of the junction left unmatched. Germline V gives CDR1 SGHAT, CDR2 FQNNGV. CDR3 length: 15 amino acids. Here the CDR3 DNA reads TGTGCCAGCAGCCCTATGGGACAGGCGGGGTACGAGCAGTACTTC. Its translation: CASSPMGQAGYEQYF. The full variable domain, in which reference TRBV11-2 and TRBJ2-7 provide the parts outside the CDR3, is EAGVAQSPRYKIIEKRQSVAFWCNPISGHATLYWYQQILGQGPKLLIQFQNNGVVDDSQLPKDRFSAERLKGVDSTLKIQPAKLEDSAVYLCASSPMGQAGYEQYFGPGTRLTVT.

This clone was detected only once. The rearrangement uses TRBV14 and TRBJ1-2; maybe TRBD1 (5 bases). The V end was cut by 1 base, the J end by 7 bases, with 10 bases between. Germline loops: CDR1 SGHDN, CDR2 FVKESK. This CDR3 has 13 amino acids. In DNA form, the CDR3 reads TGTGCCAGCAGCCAAGTGACAGCTAGTGGCTACACCTTC. This translates into CASSQVTASGYTF.

This sequence joins TRBV5-6 and TRBJ2-7; a possible D gene is TRBD2 (6 bases). The germline gives CDR1 SGHDT, CDR2 YYEEEE. The CDR3 has 14 amino acids. Trimming removed 4 bases at V and 2 bases at J, with 13 bases between. This CDR3 is CASSQGLGPYEQYF. The CDR3 nucleotides read TGTGCCAGCAGCCAGGGACTTGGACCCTACGAGCAGTACTTC.

This chain links TRBV5-6 with TRBJ2-7, with D tentatively TRBD1 (5 bases). Deletions cut 3 bases from V and 1 base from J, with 11 bases between. The CDR3 runs 14 residues. CDR1 and CDR2 from the germline V gene are SGHDT and YYEEEE. The CDR3 DNA reads TGTGCCAGCAGCTCCCTGGCAGGGTCCTACGAGCAGTACTTC. Translation: CASSSLAGSYEQYF.

The V gene is TRBV25-1, the J gene TRBJ1-6, with TRBD1 matching 7 bases. Trimming at V came to 4 bases and at J to 8 bases, leaving 8 bases not matched to a gene. The germline gives CDR1 MGHDK, CDR2 SYGVNS. This CDR3 is built from 15 residues. Here the CDR3 reads CASSARTGIHSPLHF. In DNA, the CDR3 is TGTGCCAGCAGTGCCCGGACAGGAATTCATTCACCCCTCCACTTT. Looking up the rest from reference TRBV25-1 and TRBJ1-6 gives the full variable domain: EADIYQTPRYLVIGTGKKITLECSQTMGHDKMYWYQQDPGMELHLIHYSYGVNSTEKGDLSSESTVSRIRTEHFPLTLESARPSHTSQYLCASSARTGIHSPLHFGNGTRLTVT.

This clone was counted once. This sequence joins TRBV18 and TRBJ2-3, with D perhaps matching TRBD2 (6 bases). The length of the CDR3 is 16 residues. V lost 1 base and J lost 3, with 14 bases in between. CDR1 is KGHSH and CDR2 is LQKENI in the germline V gene. The DNA of the CDR3 is TGTGCCAGCTCACCACTAGAGGGAGGTGGGACAGATACGCAGTATTTT. Its protein is CASSPLEGGGTDTQYF.

The gene calls are TRBV11-3 and TRBJ2-3, with 7 bases fitting TRBD2. Trimming removed 1 base from V and 11 bases from J; junction bases left unmatched: 6. The CDR3 loop spans 13 amino acids. CDR1 is SGHNT, CDR2 YENEEA, per germline. The CDR3 loop reads CASSLGTGGEQYF. The CDR3 bases are TGTGCCAGCAGCTTAGGGACGGGGGGTGAGCAGTATTTT.

The J gene is TRBJ2-1, the V gene TRBV6-1, with 10 bases identical to TRBD2. The ends lost 1 base at V and 4 bases at J; junction bases unmatched: 4. Germline CDR1 MNHNS, CDR2 SASEGT. The CDR3 totals 16 residues. Here the CDR3 DNA reads TGTGCCAGCAGTGAAGGGCTAGCGGGGGAATACAATGAGCAGTTCTTC. It encodes CASSEGLAGEYNEQFF.

The chain recombines TRBV6-6 with TRBJ1-2; possibly TRBD1 for D (5 bases). Germline V CDR1 and CDR2: MNHNY, SVGAGI (reference sequence). V lost 8 bases to trimming and J lost 1 base, with 17 bases between them. The CDR3 has 15 residues. The CDR3 sequence is CASGSGGVFNYGYTF. The CDR3 DNA reads TGTGCCAGCGGAAGCGGGGGGGTCTTTAACTATGGCTACACCTTC.

This rearrangement joins TRBV30 to TRBJ1-1; the D gene is possibly TRBD1 (5 bases). Trimming pared 0 bases from V and 5 bases from J, leaving 13 bases between. The germline gives CDR1 GTSNPN, CDR2 SVGIG (reference sequence). CDR3 length: 14 residues. CDR3 coding DNA: TGTGCCTGGAGTGTACGGAGGGGTTGGACTGAAGCTTTCTTT. Amino acids: CAWSVRRGWTEAFF. Drawing the rest from reference TRBV30 and TRBJ1-1, the complete variable domain is SQTIHQWPATLVQPVGSPLSLECTVEGTSNPNLYWYRQAAGRGLQLLFYSVGIGQISSEVPQNLSASRPQDRQFILSSKKLLLSDSGFYLCAWSVRRGWTEAFFGQGTRLTVV.

V usage is TRBV10-3 and J usage is TRBJ2-7, with TRBD1 matching 10 bases. Germline assignment: CDR1 ENHRY and CDR2 SYGVKD. Trimming cost V 4 bases and J 5 bases; bases outside gene matches: 8. The length of the CDR3 is 15 residues. This CDR3 is CAISGGWGTGDEQYF. Written as DNA, the CDR3 is TGTGCCATCAGTGGGGGTTGGGGGACAGGGGACGAGCAGTACTTC.

About this clone itself: The same CDR3 also results from other DNA sequences found in this sample. V gene TRBV5-6 combines with J gene TRBJ1-1; no reliable D call. V was pared by 0 bases and J by 1 base, with 7 bases between. The CDR3 covers 14 residues. CDR1 and CDR2 from the germline V gene are SGHDT and YYEEEE. CDR3 protein: CASSLDAGNTEAFF. The CDR3, as DNA: TGTGCCAGCAGCTTGGACGCAGGGAACACTGAAGCTTTCTTT.

The V call is TRBV30, the J call TRBJ2-5, with TRBD2 identical over 7 bases. The J segment lost 5 bases and the V segment lost 6 bases, leaving 12 bases of the junction unmatched. This CDR3 contains 14 residues. Germline CDR1 is GTSNPN and CDR2 is SVGIG (reference sequence). The CDR3 here is CACGGGNREETQYF. The CDR3 nucleotides are TGTGCCTGCGGGGGAGGGAATAGGGAGGAGACCCAGTACTTC.

J is TRBJ1-2 and V is TRBV24-1; tentatively, D is TRBD1 (6 bases). The CDR3 spans 14 residues. Trimming left V 2 bases short and J 5 bases short, with 11 bases between. Germline V gene lookup returns CDR1 KGHDR and CDR2 SFDVKD. The CDR3 sequence is CATSDSERGYGYTF. CDR3 sequence (DNA): TGTGCCACCAGTGATTCCGAAAGGGGGTATGGCTACACCTTC.

The gene calls are TRBV7-9 and TRBJ1-4, with D perhaps TRBD1 (5 bases). V was pared by 1 base and J by 6 bases, with 12 bases between. Germline V gives CDR1 SEHNR, CDR2 FQNEAQ (reference sequence). The CDR3 has 15 residues. CDR3 region: CASSLGRVGDEKLFF. CDR3 bases: TGTGCCAGCAGCTTAGGAAGGGTAGGGGATGAAAAACTGTTTTTT.

This chain connects TRBV3-1 (or the pseudogene TRBV3-2) to TRBJ1-1; TRBD1 matches 8 bases. The CDR3 sequence is 16 residues long. The germline V gene has CDR1 LGHDT and CDR2 YNNKEL (reference sequence). V lost 4 bases and J lost 1; bases outside the gene matches: 8. CDR3 DNA sequence: TGTGCCAGCAGCCGAAGTCCCGGGACAGGGAACACTGAAGCTTTCTTT. Residues: CASSRSPGTGNTEAFF.

The chain is built from TRBV9 and TRBJ2-5; the D is unclear. Germline CDR1 and CDR2: SGDLS and YYNGEE. The CDR3 has 14 residues. V shed 0 bases and J shed 2 bases, with 8 bases lying between them. Written as DNA, the CDR3 is TGTGCCAGCAGCGTAGGTAGCCGTCAAGAGACCCAGTACTTC. Its translation: CASSVGSRQETQYF.

This clone was observed many times. The chain is built from TRBV6-2 or TRBV6-3 and TRBJ1-1; possibly TRBD1 for D (5 bases). Trimming left V 2 bases short and J 1 base short, with 11 bases between. The germline gives CDR1 MNHEY, CDR2 SVGEGT. This CDR3 spans 15 amino acids. The CDR3 protein is CASSYGRGRNTEAFF. The CDR3 coding sequence is TGTGCCAGCAGTTACGGGAGGGGTCGGAACACTGAAGCTTTCTTT.

This clone was counted a single time. The chain uses TRBV27 and TRBJ1-1, with D possibly matching TRBD1 (6 bases). V lost 4 bases and J 8 bases, leaving 23 bases between the germline ends. The CDR3 consists of 16 residues. Germline loops: CDR1 MNHEY, CDR2 SMNVEV (reference sequence). CDR3 sequence reads: CASSSNLWGGRGEAFF. CDR3 DNA: TGTGCCAGCAGTTCCAACTTATGGGGGGGCAGGGGAGAAGCTTTCTTT.